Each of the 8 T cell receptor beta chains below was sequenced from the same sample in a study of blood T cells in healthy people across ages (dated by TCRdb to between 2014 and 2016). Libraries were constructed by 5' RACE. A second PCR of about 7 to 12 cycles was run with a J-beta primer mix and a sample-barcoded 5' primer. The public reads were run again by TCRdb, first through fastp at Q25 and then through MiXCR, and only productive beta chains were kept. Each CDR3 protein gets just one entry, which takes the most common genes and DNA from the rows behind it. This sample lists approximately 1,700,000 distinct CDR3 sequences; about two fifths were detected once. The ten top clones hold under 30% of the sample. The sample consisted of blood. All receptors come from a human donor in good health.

CDR3 amino acids: CATSPAWGEGYNEQFF. DNA for the CDR3: TGTGCCACCAGTCCAGCCTGGGGTGAGGGCTACAATGAGCAGTTCTTC. V gene TRBV24-1 combines with J gene TRBJ2-1; the D gene is possibly TRBD2 (5 bases). Germline V gene lookup returns CDR1 KGHDR and CDR2 SFDVKD. This CDR3 spans 16 amino acids. Trimming left V 6 bases short and J 3 bases short, with 17 bases between.

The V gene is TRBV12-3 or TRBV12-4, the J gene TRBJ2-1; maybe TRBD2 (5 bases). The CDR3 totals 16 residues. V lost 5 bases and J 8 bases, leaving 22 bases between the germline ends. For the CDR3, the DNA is TGTGCCAGCAGTCCTGAGGTTAGGGCCCCGAGGGATGAGCAGTTCTTC. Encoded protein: CASSPEVRAPRDEQFF.

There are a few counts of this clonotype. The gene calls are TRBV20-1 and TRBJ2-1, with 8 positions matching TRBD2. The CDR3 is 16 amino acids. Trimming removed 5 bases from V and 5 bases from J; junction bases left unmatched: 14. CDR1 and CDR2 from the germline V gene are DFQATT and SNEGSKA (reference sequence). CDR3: CSAGGGSGGLHNEQFF. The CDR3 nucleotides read TGCAGTGCTGGCGGAGGAAGCGGGGGACTCCACAATGAGCAGTTCTTC.

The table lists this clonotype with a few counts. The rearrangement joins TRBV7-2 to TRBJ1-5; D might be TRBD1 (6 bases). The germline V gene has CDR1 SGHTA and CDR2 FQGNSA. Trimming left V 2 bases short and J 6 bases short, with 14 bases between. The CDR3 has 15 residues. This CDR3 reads CASSLRGGFSQPQHF. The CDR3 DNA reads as TGTGCCAGCAGCTTAAGGGGGGGCTTCAGTCAGCCCCAGCATTTT.

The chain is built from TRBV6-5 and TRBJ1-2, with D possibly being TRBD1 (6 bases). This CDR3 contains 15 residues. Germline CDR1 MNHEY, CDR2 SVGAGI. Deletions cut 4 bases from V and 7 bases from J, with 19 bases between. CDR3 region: CASSWATGTPSGYTF. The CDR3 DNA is TGTGCCAGCAGTTGGGCGACCGGGACACCAAGTGGCTACACCTTC.

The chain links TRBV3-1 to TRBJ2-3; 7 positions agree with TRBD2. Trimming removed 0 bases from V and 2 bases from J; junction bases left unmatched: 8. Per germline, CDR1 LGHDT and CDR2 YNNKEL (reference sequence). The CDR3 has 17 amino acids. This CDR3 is CASSQDFGGGNTDTQYF. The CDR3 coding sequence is TGTGCCAGCAGCCAAGATTTCGGCGGGGGAAACACAGATACGCAGTATTTT.

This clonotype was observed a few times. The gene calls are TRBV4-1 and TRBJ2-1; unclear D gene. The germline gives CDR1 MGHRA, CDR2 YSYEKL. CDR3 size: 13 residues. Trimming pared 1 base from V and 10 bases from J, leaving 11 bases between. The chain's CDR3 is CASSQASGYEQFF. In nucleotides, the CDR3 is TGCGCCAGCAGCCAAGCATCAGGCTACGAGCAGTTCTTC.

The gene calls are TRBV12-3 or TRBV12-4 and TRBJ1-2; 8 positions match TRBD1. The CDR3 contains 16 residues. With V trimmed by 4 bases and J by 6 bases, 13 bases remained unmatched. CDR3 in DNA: TGTGCCAGCAGTTCCCCTCCCTCGGACAGGGTCGATGGCTACACCTTC. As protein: CASSSPPSDRVDGYTF.